Shown below are 17 T cell receptor beta chains from a single sample sequenced in a study of radiotherapy plus CTLA-4 blockade in lung cancer. Clones were read by immunoSEQ multiplex PCR, and TCRdb kept only the in-frame ones, dropping some. The sample records 100,000 or so clones, roughly 80% being singletons. Sequenced here: peripheral blood, sampled from a patient treated with radiotherapy plus ipilimumab. These receptors all stem from a human donor with non-small cell lung cancer that progressed on radiotherapy plus ipilimumab.

The CDR3 sequence: CASSPGLAGGSYNEQFF. The CDR3 DNA reads as TGTGCCAGCAGCCCCGGACTAGCGGGAGGTTCGTACAATGAGCAGTTCTTC. The chain links TRBV11-2 to TRBJ2-1, with 14 bases aligning to TRBD2. J was trimmed by 4 bases and V by 5 bases; bases with no gene match: 7. The CDR3 consists of 17 residues. Germline V gene sequence: CDR1 SGHAT, CDR2 FQNNGV.

This clone was seen a few times. This chain joins TRBV6-4 and TRBJ2-3; D gene uncertain. V was pared by 6 bases and J by 3 bases, with 13 bases between. The CDR3 runs to 14 residues. Germline CDR1 reads MRHNA; CDR2 reads SNTAGT. Here the CDR3 DNA reads TGTGCCAGCAGGGCAGAGAGTTTTACAGATACGCAGTATTTT. This encodes CASRAESFTDTQYF.

This chain uses TRBV7-2 with TRBJ2-2; 7 bases match TRBD1. The CDR3 extends over 15 amino acids. Trimming took 10 bases from V and 3 from J; bases not matched to a gene: 11. From germline, CDR1 is SGHTA and CDR2 FQGNSA. The CDR3 loop reads CANPLRDSHTGELFF. The CDR3 nucleotides are TGTGCCAACCCGCTCCGGGACAGCCACACCGGGGAGCTGTTTTTT.

This chain connects TRBV9 to TRBJ1-2; a weak D match, TRBD1 (5 bases). CDR3 size: 14 residues. Per germline, CDR1 SGDLS and CDR2 YYNGEE. V was pared by 2 bases and J by 4 bases, with 12 bases between. CDR3 region: CASSVMGRAYGYTF. DNA for the CDR3: TGTGCCAGCAGCGTCATGGGGCGCGCCTATGGCTACACCTTC.

This clone counts as medium-sized. The J gene is TRBJ2-1, the V gene TRBV29-1; no clear D. The V end lost 0 bases, the J end lost 8 bases, and 8 bases lay between the germline ends. Germline assignment: CDR1 SQVTM and CDR2 ANQGSEA. This CDR3 region has 12 residues. Written as DNA, the CDR3 is TGCAGCGTTGAAGACCCAGGCGATGAGCAGTTCTTC. As protein: CSVEDPGDEQFF.

The CDR3 sequence is CASSRRSNYGYTF. The DNA of the CDR3 is TGTGCCAGCAGCCGGCGCAGTAACTATGGCTACACCTTC. This chain uses TRBV28 with TRBJ1-2; D gene unclear. V lost 6 bases and J lost 1, with 9 bases in between. The CDR3 sequence is 13 residues long. Germline assignment: CDR1 MDHEN and CDR2 SYDVKM.

The gene calls are TRBV5-1 and TRBJ2-1; TRBD2 aligns across 13 bases. CDR1 and CDR2 from the germline V gene are SGHRS and YFSETQ. The ends lost 9 bases at V and 2 bases at J; junction bases unmatched: 11. The CDR3 contains 17 residues. The CDR3 sequence: CANKLAGGRIPYNEQFF. The CDR3 bases are TGCGCCAACAAACTAGCGGGAGGGCGTATACCCTACAATGAGCAGTTCTTC.

V gene TRBV7-6 combines with J gene TRBJ2-3; TRBD1 agrees at 8 bases. The junction had 4 bases not matched to a gene; V was cut back by 5 bases and J by 3 bases. Per germline, CDR1 SGHVS and CDR2 FNYEAQ. The CDR3 has 14 residues. The CDR3 sequence is CASSQRQGTDTQYF. The CDR3 DNA reads as TGTGCCAGCAGCCAAAGACAGGGGACAGATACGCAGTATTTT.

The chain carries TRBV21-1 and TRBJ1-5. TRBV21-1 is noted as a pseudogene. This CDR3 comprises 16 residues. The DNA of the CDR3 is TGTGCCAGCATCCACCGGGACGGCCGGAGCAATCAGCCCCAGCATTTT. This encodes CASIHRDGRSNQPQHF.

DNA of the CDR3: TGTGCCAGCAGCTTGCGTGGCAGGGTCTCCTATGGCTACACCTTC. This codes for CASSLRGRVSYGYTF. The chain recombines TRBV28 with TRBJ1-2, with D possibly matching TRBD1 (5 bases). The germline V gene has CDR1 MDHEN and CDR2 SYDVKM. The CDR3 contains 15 residues. V lost 6 bases to trimming and J lost 4 bases, with 18 bases between them.

This rearrangement joins TRBV28 to TRBJ1-4; unclear D gene. CDR1 is MDHEN, CDR2 SYDVKM, per germline. The CDR3 totals 14 residues. The V end lost 3 bases, the J end lost 8 bases, and 13 bases lay between the germline ends. This CDR3 reads CASSLVLDGEKLFF. CDR3 coding DNA: TGTGCCAGCAGTTTGGTCTTAGATGGGGAAAAACTGTTTTTT.

The chain is built from TRBV27 and TRBJ1-1, with a possible D match to TRBD1 (6 bases). Looked up from germline, CDR1 is MNHEY and CDR2 is SMNVEV (reference sequence). Trimming shortened V by 5 bases and J by 6 bases, and 13 bases separated the two germline ends. This CDR3 has 13 residues. The CDR3 DNA reads as TGTGCCAGCAGTAAAGCAGGGGACCCTGAAGCTTTCTTT. Translation gives CASSKAGDPEAFF.

In regard to this clone: A junction boundary mismatches the germline segment, possibly from a read error. This chain joins TRBV4-1 and TRBJ2-7, with D possibly being TRBD2 (7 bases). The CDR3 loop spans 14 amino acids. Germline-derived CDR1 and CDR2 are MGHRA and YSYEKL. The CDR3 protein is CASNQDGGRYEQYF. CDR3 DNA: TGCGCCAGCAACCAAGACGGGGGGCGGTACGAGCAGTACTTC.

The chain carries TRBV5-1 and TRBJ2-3, with 10 bases aligning to TRBD2. V lost 0 bases to trimming and J lost 4 bases; unmatched junction nucleotides: 5. Germline V CDR1 and CDR2: SGHRS, YFSETQ. This CDR3 region has 16 residues. The CDR3 protein is CASSLGASGSPDTQYF. CDR3 sequence (DNA): TGCGCCAGCAGCTTGGGGGCTAGCGGGAGTCCAGATACGCAGTATTTT. Looking up the rest from reference TRBV5-1 and TRBJ2-3 gives the full variable domain: KAGVTQTPRYLIKTRGQQVTLSCSPISGHRSVSWYQQTPGQGLQFLFEYFSETQRNKGNFPGRFSGRQFSNSRSEMNVSTLELGDSALYLCASSLGASGSPDTQYFGPGTRLTVL.

V usage is TRBV7-8 and J usage is TRBJ2-7; 8 bases are a match to TRBD1. Looked up from germline, CDR1 is SGHVS and CDR2 is FQNEAQ. Trimming at V came to 5 bases and at J to 3 bases, leaving 9 bases not matched to a gene. CDR3 length: 15 amino acids. The CDR3 reads CASSPWTGTIYEQYF. The CDR3 region has the DNA TGTGCCAGCAGCCCATGGACAGGGACAATCTACGAGCAGTACTTC.

The chain combines TRBV11-2 with TRBJ2-3; D not resolved. Germline CDR1 and CDR2: SGHAT and FQNNGV. The CDR3 has 13 amino acids. V was trimmed by 1 base and J by 5 bases, leaving 7 bases between them. This chain's CDR3 is CASSLGVKDTQYF. In DNA form, the CDR3 reads TGTGCCAGCAGCTTAGGAGTAAAAGATACGCAGTATTTT.

The chain combines TRBV9 with TRBJ2-3; D is undetermined. CDR3 size: 12 residues. V was trimmed by 0 bases and J by 3 bases, leaving 2 bases between them. CDR1 is SGDLS, CDR2 YYNGEE, per germline. CDR3: CASSVGTDTQYF. In DNA form, the CDR3 reads TGTGCCAGCAGCGTAGGGACAGATACGCAGTATTTT.